This entry lists 20 T cell receptor beta chains sequenced from one sample in a study of early T cells in non-severe SARS-CoV-2 infection. TCRdb reanalysed the 5' RACE reads using MiXCR and keeps one entry per CDR3 protein. The profile shows about 49,000 distinct CDR3 sequences, about an eighth of them singletons. The source material was whole blood. Receptor source: an adult who was a healthcare worker with PCR-confirmed SARS-CoV-2 infection or an uninfected control (not recorded which).

The chain couples TRBV20-1 to TRBJ1-1, with D possibly being TRBD1 (5 bases). Germline lookup yields CDR1 DFQATT and CDR2 SNEGSKA (reference sequence). This CDR3 comprises 12 residues. V lost 3 bases to trimming and J lost 4 bases, with 9 bases between them. This CDR3 is CSASLGGTEAFF. CDR3 DNA sequence: TGCAGTGCTAGCCTGGGGGGCACTGAAGCTTTCTTT.

V usage is TRBV5-1 and J usage is TRBJ2-7, with a possible D match to TRBD2 (6 bases). In germline, CDR1 is SGHRS, CDR2 YFSETQ. The CDR3 sequence is 12 residues long. V was clipped by 5 bases and J by 6 bases, with 12 bases between them. The CDR3: CASSYGGAEQYF. The CDR3 DNA follows: TGCGCCAGCAGTTATGGAGGGGCCGAGCAGTACTTC. Based on the CDR3 plus reference TRBV5-1 and TRBJ2-7, the full variable domain is KAGVTQTPRYLIKTRGQQVTLSCSPISGHRSVSWYQQTPGQGLQFLFEYFSETQRNKGNFPGRFSGRQFSNSRSEMNVSTLELGDSALYLCASSYGGAEQYFGPGTRLTVT.

The chain recombines TRBV2 with TRBJ1-1; D is possibly TRBD1 (5 bases). CDR1 is SNHLY, CDR2 FYNNEI, per germline. The V gene lost 8 bases and the J gene lost 5 bases, with 12 bases spanning the gap. This CDR3 comprises 12 residues. In DNA form, the CDR3 reads TGTGCCAGCGGGGCCCTGGGGACTGAAGCTTTCTTT. Translated: CASGALGTEAFF.

Only a few counts were recorded for this clonotype. The chain couples TRBV11-2 to TRBJ1-3; D is perhaps TRBD1 (6 bases). V lost 5 bases to trimming and J lost 4 bases, with 15 bases between them. This CDR3 region has 15 residues. Germline values: CDR1 SGHAT, CDR2 FQNNGV. Here the CDR3 reads CASSLNTGQGNTIYF. CDR3 in DNA: TGTGCCAGCAGCCTTAATACGGGACAAGGAAACACCATATATTTT. Full variable domain (rest looked up from reference TRBV11-2 and TRBJ1-3): EAGVAQSPRYKIIEKRQSVAFWCNPISGHATLYWYQQILGQGPKLLIQFQNNGVVDDSQLPKDRFSAERLKGVDSTLKIQPAKLEDSAVYLCASSLNTGQGNTIYFGEGSWLTVV.

The J gene is TRBJ2-3, the V gene TRBV20-1, with D unclear. V gave up 0 bases and J gave up 4 bases, with 11 bases separating them. This CDR3 is 14 amino acids long. Germline values: CDR1 DFQATT, CDR2 SNEGSKA (reference sequence). The CDR3 sequence is CSARDLGIADTQYF. The CDR3 region has the DNA TGCAGTGCTAGAGACTTGGGCATCGCAGATACGCAGTATTTT.

The gene calls are TRBV4-1 and TRBJ2-5, with 9 positions matching TRBD2. V dropped 1 base and J dropped 1; count of bases not matched to a gene: 7. Per the germline V gene, CDR1 is MGHRA and CDR2 is YSYEKL. CDR3 length equals 17 residues. The CDR3 DNA sequence: TGCGCCAGCAGCCAAGTTAGTAGCGGGGGCCTCCAAGAGACCCAGTACTTC. This sequence encodes CASSQVSSGGLQETQYF.

The chain links TRBV10-3 to TRBJ2-3, with 8 bases lining up with TRBD1. This CDR3 comprises 15 residues. The germline V gene has CDR1 ENHRY and CDR2 SYGVKD. Trimming took 0 bases from V and 3 from J; bases not matched to a gene: 2. CDR3 protein: CAISESTGETDTQYF. CDR3 sequence (DNA): TGTGCCATCAGTGAGTCGACAGGGGAAACAGATACGCAGTATTTT.

A few counts support this clonotype. The genes are TRBV7-2 and TRBJ2-5; the D is unclear. Germline values: CDR1 SGHTA, CDR2 FQGNSA. Trimming left V 5 bases short and J 4 bases short, with 11 bases between. The CDR3 is 13 amino acids. In DNA form, the CDR3 reads TGTGCCAGCAGCCCTTCTAGTTTAGAGACCCAGTACTTC. Its protein product is CASSPSSLETQYF.

As concerns this clonotype: At one end the junction does not follow the germline gene, possibly because of a read error. This chain links TRBV29-1 with TRBJ1-3; D is unclear. There are 13 residues in the CDR3. Germline V CDR1 and CDR2: SQVTM, ANQGSEA. CDR3 loop: CSVQEGSGNTIYF. CDR3 in DNA: TGCAGCGTTCAAGAAGGCTCTGGAAACACCATATATTTT. The whole variable domain, remainder taken from reference TRBV29-1 and TRBJ1-3, is SAVISQKPSRDICQRGTSLTIQCQVDSQVTMMFWYRQQPGQSLTLIATANQGSEATYESGFVIDKFPISRPNLTFSTLTVSNMSPEDSSIYLCSVQEGSGNTIYFGEGSWLTVV.

This clonotype was seen repeatedly, ten times or more. The genes are TRBV4-1 and TRBJ1-5, with D hard to call. The germline CDR1 and CDR2 sequences are MGHRA and YSYEKL. The CDR3 loop spans 15 amino acids. Trimming pared 5 bases from V and 2 bases from J, leaving 13 bases between. CDR3 protein: CASSMVDVGNQPQHF. DNA for the CDR3: TGCGCCAGCAGCATGGTGGACGTGGGCAATCAGCCCCAGCATTTT.

This clonotype appeared many times. The rearrangement uses TRBV3-1 and TRBJ2-4, with 7 bases identical to TRBD1. The junction had 6 bases not matched to a gene; V was cut back by 6 bases and J by 4 bases. Germline values: CDR1 LGHDT, CDR2 YNNKEL (reference sequence). The CDR3 is made up of 14 amino acids. CDR3 sequence reads: CASSETGSKNIQYF. As DNA, the CDR3 is TGTGCCAGCAGTGAGACAGGGTCAAAAAACATTCAGTACTTC.

The chain couples TRBV15 to TRBJ2-7, with 7 bases identical to TRBD1. V lost 0 bases to trimming and J lost 3 bases; unmatched junction nucleotides: 5. The CDR3 runs 15 residues. In germline, CDR1 is LNHNV, CDR2 YYDKDF (reference sequence). CDR3 amino acids: CATSRDPYRGYEQYF. Here the CDR3 DNA reads TGTGCCACCAGCAGAGATCCCTACAGGGGCTACGAGCAGTACTTC.

This clonotype was counted between two and nine times. The chain links TRBV5-1 to TRBJ2-1; 9 bases line up with TRBD2. This CDR3 region has 14 residues. V shed 4 bases, J shed 8 bases, and the junction held 7 bases outside the gene matches. The germline V gene has CDR1 SGHRS and CDR2 YFSETQ. CDR3 protein: CASSVGTSLDEQFF. DNA for the CDR3: TGCGCCAGCAGCGTCGGGACTAGCCTGGATGAGCAGTTCTTC.

This clonotype was counted at least ten times. The chain links TRBV19 to TRBJ1-4, with D possibly being TRBD1 (5 bases). With 9 bases removed from V and 4 bases from J, the gap between germline ends came to 15 bases. The length of the CDR3 is 14 residues. Germline V lookup: CDR1 LNHDA, CDR2 SQIVND (reference sequence). The DNA of the CDR3 is TGTGCCAGCCACGCGGGGCAGCTTAATGAAAAACTGTTTTTT. The encoded protein is CASHAGQLNEKLFF.

This clonotype was observed a handful of times. V is TRBV7-9 and J is TRBJ2-2; 8 nucleotides agree with TRBD1. The CDR3 is 22 amino acids. The junction had 26 bases not matched to a gene; V was cut back by 3 bases and J by 5 bases. Germline CDR1 SEHNR, CDR2 FQNEAQ (reference sequence). This chain's CDR3 is CASSFFETFGVRGPNLTGELFF. The CDR3 DNA sequence: TGTGCCAGCAGCTTTTTCGAGACCTTTGGTGTCAGGGGGCCGAATTTGACCGGGGAGCTGTTTTTT. Full variable domain (missing parts from reference TRBV7-9 and TRBJ2-2): DTGVSQNPRHKITKRGQNVTFRCDPISEHNRLYWYRQTLGQGPEFLTYFQNEAQLEKSRLLSDRFSAERPKGSFSTLEIQRTEQGDSAMYLCASSFFETFGVRGPNLTGELFFGEGSRLTVL.

This clonotype occurred many times. The V gene is TRBV29-1, the J gene TRBJ2-1; TRBD1 matches at 7 bases. This CDR3 region has 12 residues. Germline V gene data show CDR1 as SQVTM and CDR2 as ANQGSEA. V lost 7 bases to trimming and J lost 9 bases; unmatched junction nucleotides: 9. CDR3 in DNA: TGCAGCGCCGGGGACAGAGGGGCTGAGCAGTTCTTC. Translating gives CSAGDRGAEQFF.

This clonotype was counted at least ten times. The rearrangement joins TRBV7-9 to TRBJ1-1; D is perhaps TRBD1 (6 bases). V lost 4 bases and J lost 5, with 14 bases in between. The CDR3 totals 14 residues. The germline V gene has CDR1 SEHNR and CDR2 FQNEAQ (reference sequence). The CDR3 coding sequence is TGTGCCAGCAGCTACACAGGGAGGGGAACTGAAGCTTTCTTT. This gives the protein CASSYTGRGTEAFF. The full variable domain, its missing parts supplied by reference TRBV7-9 and TRBJ1-1, is DTGVSQNPRHKITKRGQNVTFRCDPISEHNRLYWYRQTLGQGPEFLTYFQNEAQLEKSRLLSDRFSAERPKGSFSTLEIQRTEQGDSAMYLCASSYTGRGTEAFFGQGTRLTVV.

At least ten counts were recorded for this clonotype. The chain recombines TRBV12-3 or TRBV12-4 with TRBJ1-1; no definite D call. Trimming took off 3 bases at V and 0 bases at J, with 5 bases between the two ends. This CDR3 contains 13 residues. CDR3 in amino acids: CASSLRLNTEAFF. CDR3 nucleotide sequence: TGTGCCAGCAGTTTGAGATTGAACACTGAAGCTTTCTTT.

This clonotype was found many times. V and J are TRBV6-1 and TRBJ2-3; D tentatively reads TRBD1 or TRBD2 (5 bases each). The germline gives CDR1 MNHNS, CDR2 SASEGT. V lost 4 bases and J 3 bases, leaving 29 bases between the germline ends. The CDR3 length is 20 residues. DNA of the CDR3: TGTGCCAGCAGTGCCAAGAGGAACGTGGGGACCCCTCGAGGGACAGATACGCAGTATTTT. This codes for CASSAKRNVGTPRGTDTQYF.

This clonotype appeared many times. The gene calls are TRBV12-3 or TRBV12-4 and TRBJ1-5; no clear D gene. The CDR3 covers 15 residues. The V gene lost 5 bases and the J gene lost 4 bases, with 15 bases spanning the gap. The CDR3 protein is CASSAGSGWNQPQHF. CDR3 in DNA: TGTGCCAGCAGTGCCGGATCAGGTTGGAATCAGCCCCAGCATTTT.